A single T cell receptor (beta chain) is shown here with its context. Documented time point: persistent/refractory GD, antithyroid drugs over 5 years with positive TRAb. RNA isolated from PBMCs was used to make the TCR library. Libraries of TCR beta came from iRepertoire HTBI primers plus Arm-PCR of CDR3 regions. In the original analysis: Spanning all samples, the identified segments comprised some 62 TRBV and about 13 TRBJ. Each CDR3 protein gets one entry after TCRdb re-called the multiplex PCR reads with MiXCR. TCRdb, not the original authors, processed these V and J calls. The sample has approximately 500,000 distinct CDR3 sequences; roughly 21% are singletons. The sample is drawn from a study of regulatory T cells in long-lasting Graves disease. This CDR3 comprises 16 residues. V trimming: 6 bases; J trimming: 5 bases; junction bases outside the gene matches: 12. CDR1 and CDR2 (germline): MDHEN, SYDVKM.

The specimen was peripheral blood mononuclear cells (PBMCs), collected when the disease was refractory, from a patient treated with antithyroid drugs. This chain connects TRBV28 to TRBJ2-2; 7 nucleotides match TRBD1. This receptor was obtained from a female donor with Graves disease. The CDR3 DNA is TGTGCCAGCAGGGAACACAGGGGCGTGGGGACCGGGGAGCTGTTTTTT. Protein product: CASREHRGVGTGELFF.